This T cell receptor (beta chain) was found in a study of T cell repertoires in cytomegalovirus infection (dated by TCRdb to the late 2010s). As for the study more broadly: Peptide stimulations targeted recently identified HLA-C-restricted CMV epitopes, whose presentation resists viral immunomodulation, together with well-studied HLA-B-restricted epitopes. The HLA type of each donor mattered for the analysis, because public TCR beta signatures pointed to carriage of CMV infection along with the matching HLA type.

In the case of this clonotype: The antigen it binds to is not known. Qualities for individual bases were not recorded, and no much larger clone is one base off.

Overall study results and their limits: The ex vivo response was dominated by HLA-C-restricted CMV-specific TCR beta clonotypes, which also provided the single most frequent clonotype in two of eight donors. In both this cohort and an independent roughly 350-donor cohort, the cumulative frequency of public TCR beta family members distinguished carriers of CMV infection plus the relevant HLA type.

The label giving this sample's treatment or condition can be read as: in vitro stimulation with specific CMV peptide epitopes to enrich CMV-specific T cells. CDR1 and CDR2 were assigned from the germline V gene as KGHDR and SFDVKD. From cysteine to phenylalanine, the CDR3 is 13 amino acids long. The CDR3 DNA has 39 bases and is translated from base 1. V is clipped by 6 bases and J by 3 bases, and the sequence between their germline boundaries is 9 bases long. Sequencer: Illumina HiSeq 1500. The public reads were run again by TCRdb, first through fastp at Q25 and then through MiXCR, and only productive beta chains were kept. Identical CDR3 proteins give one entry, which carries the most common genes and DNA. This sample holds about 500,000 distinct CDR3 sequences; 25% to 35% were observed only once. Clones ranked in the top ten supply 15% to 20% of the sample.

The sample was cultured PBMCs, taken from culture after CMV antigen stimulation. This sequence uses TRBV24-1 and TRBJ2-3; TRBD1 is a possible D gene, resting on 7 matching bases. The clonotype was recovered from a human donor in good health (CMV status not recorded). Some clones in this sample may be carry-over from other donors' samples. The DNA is TGTGCCACCAGTCAGGGGGGAACAGATACGCAGTATTTT. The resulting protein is CATSQGGTDTQYF.